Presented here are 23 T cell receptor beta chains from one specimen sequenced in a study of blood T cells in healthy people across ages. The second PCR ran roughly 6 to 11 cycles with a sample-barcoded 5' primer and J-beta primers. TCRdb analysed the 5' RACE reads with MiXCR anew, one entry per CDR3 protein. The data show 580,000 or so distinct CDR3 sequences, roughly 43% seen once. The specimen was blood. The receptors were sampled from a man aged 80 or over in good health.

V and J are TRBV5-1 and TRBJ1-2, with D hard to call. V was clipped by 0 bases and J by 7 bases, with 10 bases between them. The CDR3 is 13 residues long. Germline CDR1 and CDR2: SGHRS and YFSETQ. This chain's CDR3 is CASSLVEGFGYTF. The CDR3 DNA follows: TGCGCCAGCAGCTTGGTGGAGGGCTTTGGCTACACCTTC.

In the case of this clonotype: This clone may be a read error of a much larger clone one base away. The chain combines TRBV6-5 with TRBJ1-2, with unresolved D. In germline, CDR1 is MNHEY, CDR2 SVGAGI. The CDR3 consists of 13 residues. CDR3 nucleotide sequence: TGTGCCAGCACCCTCGGGGTTAACCATGGCTACACCTTC. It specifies CASTLGVNHGYTF.

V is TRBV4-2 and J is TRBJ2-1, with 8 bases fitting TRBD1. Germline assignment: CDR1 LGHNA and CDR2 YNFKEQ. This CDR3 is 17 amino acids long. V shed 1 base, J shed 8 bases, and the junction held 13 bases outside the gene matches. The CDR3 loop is CASSQVGGTGGLDEQFF. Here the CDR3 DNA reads TGTGCCAGCAGCCAAGTGGGGGGAACAGGGGGATTGGATGAGCAGTTCTTC.

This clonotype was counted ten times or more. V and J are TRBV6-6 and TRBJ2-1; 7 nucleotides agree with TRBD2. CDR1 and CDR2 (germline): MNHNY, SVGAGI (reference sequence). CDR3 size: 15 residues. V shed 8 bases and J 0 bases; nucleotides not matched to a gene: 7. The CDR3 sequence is CASRSGEGSYNEQFF. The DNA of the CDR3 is TGTGCCAGCCGAAGCGGGGAGGGCTCCTACAATGAGCAGTTCTTC.

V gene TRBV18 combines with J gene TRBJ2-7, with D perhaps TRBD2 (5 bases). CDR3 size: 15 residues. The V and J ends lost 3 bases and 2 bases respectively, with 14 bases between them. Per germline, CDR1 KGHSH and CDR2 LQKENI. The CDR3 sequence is CASSPGDPRTYEQYF. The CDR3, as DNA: TGTGCCAGCTCACCGGGAGATCCTAGGACCTACGAGCAGTACTTC.

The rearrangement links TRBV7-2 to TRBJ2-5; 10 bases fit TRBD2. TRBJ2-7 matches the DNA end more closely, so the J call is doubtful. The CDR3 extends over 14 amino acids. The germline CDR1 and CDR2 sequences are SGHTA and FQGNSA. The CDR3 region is CASSVSGGSNEQYF. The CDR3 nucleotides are TGTGCCAGCAGCGTTAGCGGGGGGAGCAACGAGCAGTACTTC.

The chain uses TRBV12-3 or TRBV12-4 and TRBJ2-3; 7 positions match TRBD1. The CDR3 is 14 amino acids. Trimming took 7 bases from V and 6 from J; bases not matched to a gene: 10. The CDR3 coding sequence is TGTGCCAGCACCGAGACAGGGCGTAGGGATACGCAGTATTTT. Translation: CASTETGRRDTQYF.

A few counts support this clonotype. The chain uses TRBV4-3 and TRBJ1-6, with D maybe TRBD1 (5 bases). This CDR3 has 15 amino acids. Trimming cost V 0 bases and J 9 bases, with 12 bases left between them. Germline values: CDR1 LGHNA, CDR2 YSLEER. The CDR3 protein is CASSQDWGISSPLHF. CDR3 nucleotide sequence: TGCGCCAGCAGCCAAGATTGGGGGATTAGTTCACCCCTCCACTTT.

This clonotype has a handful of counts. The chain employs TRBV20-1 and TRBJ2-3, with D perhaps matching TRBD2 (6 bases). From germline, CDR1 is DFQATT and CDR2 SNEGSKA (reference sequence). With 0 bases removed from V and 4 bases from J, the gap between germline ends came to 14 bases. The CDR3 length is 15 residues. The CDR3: CSARDGTFFADTQYF. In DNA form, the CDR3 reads TGCAGTGCTAGAGATGGGACTTTTTTTGCAGATACGCAGTATTTT.

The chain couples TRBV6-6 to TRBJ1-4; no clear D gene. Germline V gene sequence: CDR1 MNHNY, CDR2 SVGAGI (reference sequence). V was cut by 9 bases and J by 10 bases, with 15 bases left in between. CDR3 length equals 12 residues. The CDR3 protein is CASTAVRGKLFF. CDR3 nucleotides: TGTGCCAGTACGGCAGTTCGCGGAAAACTGTTTTTT.

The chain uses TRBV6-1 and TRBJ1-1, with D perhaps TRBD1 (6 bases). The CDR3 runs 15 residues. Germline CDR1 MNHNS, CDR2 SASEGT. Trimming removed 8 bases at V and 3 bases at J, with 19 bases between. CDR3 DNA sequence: TGTGCCAGCCCAAGACTGGGGGGGGCGGACACTGAAGCTTTCTTT. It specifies CASPRLGGADTEAFF.

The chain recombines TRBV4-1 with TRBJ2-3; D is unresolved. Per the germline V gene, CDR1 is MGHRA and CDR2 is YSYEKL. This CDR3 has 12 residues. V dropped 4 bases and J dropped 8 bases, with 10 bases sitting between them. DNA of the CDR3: TGCGCCAGCAGCCCCGCTATGGGTACGCAGTATTTT. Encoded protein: CASSPAMGTQYF.

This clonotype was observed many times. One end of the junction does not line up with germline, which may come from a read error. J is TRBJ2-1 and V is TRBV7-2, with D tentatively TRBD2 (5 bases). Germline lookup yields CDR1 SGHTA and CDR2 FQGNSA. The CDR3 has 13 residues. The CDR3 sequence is CASSLAPYNEQFF. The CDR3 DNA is TGTGCCAGCAGCCTAGCCCCCTACAATGAGCAGTTCTTC.

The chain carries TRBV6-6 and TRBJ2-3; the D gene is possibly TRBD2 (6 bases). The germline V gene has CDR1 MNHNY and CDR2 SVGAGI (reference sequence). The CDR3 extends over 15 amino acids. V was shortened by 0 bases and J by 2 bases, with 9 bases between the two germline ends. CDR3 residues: CASSYSRGNTDTQYF. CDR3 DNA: TGTGCCAGCAGTTACTCCCGGGGGAACACAGATACGCAGTATTTT.

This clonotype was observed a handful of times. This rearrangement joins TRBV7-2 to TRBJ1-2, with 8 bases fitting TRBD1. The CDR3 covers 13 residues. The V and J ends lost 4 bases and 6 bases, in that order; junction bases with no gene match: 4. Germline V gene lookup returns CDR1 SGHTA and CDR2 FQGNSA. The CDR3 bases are TGTGCCAGCAGCTCTGACAGGGGAAATGGCTACACCTTC. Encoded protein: CASSSDRGNGYTF.

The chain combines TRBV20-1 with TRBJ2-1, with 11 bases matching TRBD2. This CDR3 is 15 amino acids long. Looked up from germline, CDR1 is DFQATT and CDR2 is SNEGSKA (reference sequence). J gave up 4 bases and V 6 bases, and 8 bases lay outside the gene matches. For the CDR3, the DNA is TGCAGTGCAGATCCGGGACTAGCGGATTACAATGAGCAGTTCTTC. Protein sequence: CSADPGLADYNEQFF.

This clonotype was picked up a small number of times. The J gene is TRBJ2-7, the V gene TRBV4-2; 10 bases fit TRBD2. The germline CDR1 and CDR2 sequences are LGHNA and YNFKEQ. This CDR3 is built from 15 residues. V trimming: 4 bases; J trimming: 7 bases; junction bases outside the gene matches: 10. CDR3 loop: CASSPLAGVEREQYF. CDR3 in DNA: TGTGCCAGCAGCCCTCTAGCGGGAGTAGAAAGGGAGCAGTACTTC.

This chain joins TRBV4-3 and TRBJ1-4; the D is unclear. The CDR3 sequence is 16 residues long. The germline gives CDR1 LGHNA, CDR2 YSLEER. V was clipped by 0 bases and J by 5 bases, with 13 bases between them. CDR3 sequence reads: CASSQDVPARNEKLFF. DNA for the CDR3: TGCGCCAGCAGCCAAGATGTTCCGGCGAGAAATGAAAAACTGTTTTTT.

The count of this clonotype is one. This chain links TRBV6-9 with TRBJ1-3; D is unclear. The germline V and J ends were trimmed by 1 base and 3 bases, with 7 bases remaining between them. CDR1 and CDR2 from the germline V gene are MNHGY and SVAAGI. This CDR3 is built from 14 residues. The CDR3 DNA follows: TGTGCCAGCAGTTATTTCGGGCATGGAAACACCATATATTTT. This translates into CASSYFGHGNTIYF.

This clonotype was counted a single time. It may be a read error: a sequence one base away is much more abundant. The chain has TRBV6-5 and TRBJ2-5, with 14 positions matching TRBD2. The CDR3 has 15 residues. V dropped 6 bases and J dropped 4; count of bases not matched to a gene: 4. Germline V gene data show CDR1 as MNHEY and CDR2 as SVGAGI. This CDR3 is CASRRTSGGIETQYF. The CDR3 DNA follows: TGTGCCAGCAGACGGACTAGCGGGGGGATAGAGACCCAGTACTTC.

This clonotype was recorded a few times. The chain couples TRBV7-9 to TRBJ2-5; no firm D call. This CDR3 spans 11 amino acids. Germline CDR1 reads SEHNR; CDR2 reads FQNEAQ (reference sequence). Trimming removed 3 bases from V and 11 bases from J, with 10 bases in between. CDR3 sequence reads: CASSFQNEQYF. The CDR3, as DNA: TGTGCCAGCAGCTTTCAAAATGAGCAGTACTTC.

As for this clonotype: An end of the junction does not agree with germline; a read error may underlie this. CDR3 sequence (DNA): TGTGCCAGCAGTTTCGTTGGGATAGCAGATGCGCAGTATTTT. Translation gives CASSFVGIADAQYF. V is TRBV12-3 or TRBV12-4 and J is TRBJ2-3; D gene uncertain. CDR3 length equals 14 residues.

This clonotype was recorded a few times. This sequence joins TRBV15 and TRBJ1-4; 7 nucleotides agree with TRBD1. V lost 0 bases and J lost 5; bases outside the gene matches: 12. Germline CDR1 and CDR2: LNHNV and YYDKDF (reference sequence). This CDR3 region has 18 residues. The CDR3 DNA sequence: TGTGCCACCAGCAGAGACCCCCTCCAGGGGGGCGAGAATGAAAAACTGTTTTTT. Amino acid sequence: CATSRDPLQGGENEKLFF.